These 27 T cell receptor beta chains share one sample of origin, sequenced in a study of blood T cells in healthy people across ages. Primed by a sample-barcoded 5' primer and a J-beta primer mix, a second PCR proceeded for 7 to 11 cycles. TCRdb itself ran the 5' RACE reads through MiXCR, one entry per CDR3 protein. The table shows about 1.6 million distinct CDR3 sequences, with roughly 30% occurring only once. Sequencing was performed on blood. The receptors here all came from a woman aged 25 to 39 in good health.

The chain employs TRBV29-1 and TRBJ2-5, with 7 bases fitting TRBD2. V lost 6 bases and J lost 2; bases outside the gene matches: 9. Germline V lookup: CDR1 SQVTM, CDR2 ANQGSEA. This CDR3 region has 14 residues. CDR3 loop: CSVSERDRQETQYF. The CDR3 DNA follows: TGCAGCGTCTCCGAGCGGGACCGTCAAGAGACCCAGTACTTC.

V is TRBV5-1 and J is TRBJ2-2; a possible D gene is TRBD2 (5 bases). The CDR3 length is 15 residues. Germline CDR1 SGHRS, CDR2 YFSETQ. Between the trimmed V and J ends, which lost 0 bases and 4 bases, there was a span of 10 bases. As DNA, the CDR3 is TGCGCCAGCAGCTTGGCCGTGGGGAGCACCGGGGAGCTGTTTTTT. Its protein is CASSLAVGSTGELFF. The full variable domain, completed using reference TRBV5-1 and TRBJ2-2, is KAGVTQTPRYLIKTRGQQVTLSCSPISGHRSVSWYQQTPGQGLQFLFEYFSETQRNKGNFPGRFSGRQFSNSRSEMNVSTLELGDSALYLCASSLAVGSTGELFFGEGSRLTVL.

Worth noting for this clonotype: A much larger clonotype is one base distant, so this may be a read error. This chain links TRBV20-1 with TRBJ2-3; D possibly corresponds to TRBD2 (5 bases). In germline, CDR1 is DFQATT, CDR2 SNEGSKA (reference sequence). The CDR3 is 15 residues long. This CDR3 is CSVSPGGSRTDAQYF. The CDR3 bases are TGCAGTGTCTCCCCGGGCGGGTCCCGCACAGATGCGCAGTATTTT.

The J gene is TRBJ1-6, the V gene TRBV15; D is perhaps TRBD1 (6 bases). This CDR3 is built from 15 residues. The V and J ends lost 2 bases and 10 bases respectively, with 15 bases between them. The germline V gene encodes CDR1 LNHNV and CDR2 YYDKDF (reference sequence). CDR3 region: CATSRSRGLGSPLHF. The CDR3 DNA sequence: TGTGCCACCAGCAGAAGCAGGGGCCTTGGGTCACCCCTCCACTTT.

This clonotype came up a few times. V gene TRBV20-1 combines with J gene TRBJ1-1; D not resolved. The germline gives CDR1 DFQATT, CDR2 SNEGSKA (reference sequence). With 4 bases removed from V and 0 bases from J, the gap between germline ends came to 15 bases. The CDR3 sequence is 15 residues long. CDR3 in DNA: TGCAGTGCTACCCCCCCTGACCCCATGAACACTGAAGCTTTCTTT. Translating it yields CSATPPDPMNTEAFF.

The chain recombines TRBV7-6 with TRBJ1-1; TRBD1 agrees at 8 bases. The CDR3 has 14 amino acids. Germline trimming cut 5 bases from V and 8 bases from J; bases unmatched to any gene: 10. The germline V gene has CDR1 SGHVS and CDR2 FNYEAQ. This CDR3 is CASSPTRDRKEAFF. The CDR3 DNA reads TGTGCCAGCAGCCCAACCCGGGACAGGAAGGAAGCTTTCTTT.

This clonotype has a handful of counts. This chain joins TRBV4-1 and TRBJ2-3, with D tentatively TRBD2 (5 bases). The CDR3 has 15 amino acids. Between the trimmed V and J ends, which lost 3 bases and 6 bases, there was a span of 16 bases. Germline values: CDR1 MGHRA, CDR2 YSYEKL. The chain's CDR3 is CASSHPAGYADTQYF. Here the CDR3 DNA reads TGCGCCAGCAGCCACCCGGCGGGTTATGCGGATACGCAGTATTTT.

The CDR3 loop reads CASSLLAYPSTDTQYF. CDR3 sequence (DNA): TGTGCCAGCAGCCTTTTAGCGTACCCTAGCACAGATACGCAGTATTTT. The V call is TRBV7-6, the J call TRBJ2-3; D is possibly TRBD2 (5 bases). CDR1 and CDR2 from the germline V gene are SGHVS and FNYEAQ. Trimming removed 5 bases at V and 0 bases at J, with 15 bases between. The CDR3 spans 16 residues.

The chain recombines TRBV6-1 with TRBJ2-5; D remains unclear. Germline V gene data show CDR1 as MNHNS and CDR2 as SASEGT. CDR3 size: 17 residues. V was trimmed by 2 bases and J by 2 bases, leaving 18 bases between them. The CDR3 is CASSERENFAPQETQYF. The CDR3 nucleotides read TGTGCCAGCAGTGAACGCGAGAATTTCGCCCCACAAGAGACCCAGTACTTC.

V usage is TRBV6-1 and J usage is TRBJ1-1; D possibly corresponds to TRBD1 (5 bases). In germline, CDR1 is MNHNS, CDR2 SASEGT. V was cut by 0 bases and J by 7 bases, with 15 bases left in between. The CDR3 consists of 15 residues. The CDR3 DNA is TGTGCCAGCAGTGAAGCGTCAGTGGGGAGGGGTGAAGCTTTCTTT. This encodes CASSEASVGRGEAFF.

This clonotype has more than one count but fewer than ten. The chain joins TRBV7-9 to TRBJ1-2; 9 bases agree with TRBD1. Per the germline V gene, CDR1 is SEHNR and CDR2 is FQNEAQ (reference sequence). This CDR3 is built from 13 residues. The junction had 4 bases not matched to a gene; V was cut back by 4 bases and J by 7 bases. Written as DNA, the CDR3 is TGTGCCAGCAGCTGGGACAGGGTGGGTGGCTACACCTTC. Translation: CASSWDRVGGYTF.

The rearrangement joins TRBV6-1 to TRBJ2-5; 14 bases are a match to TRBD2. CDR3 size: 20 residues. CDR1 MNHNS and CDR2 SASEGT come from the germline V gene. After removal of 6 bases from V and 2 bases from J, the junction contained 17 bases not matched to a gene. The CDR3 is CASSAPTGTSGSPPQETQYF. As DNA, the CDR3 is TGTGCCAGCAGCGCGCCCACCGGGACTAGCGGGAGTCCCCCGCAAGAGACCCAGTACTTC.

The rearrangement joins TRBV14 to TRBJ2-7, with D tentatively TRBD1 (5 bases). The germline CDR1 and CDR2 sequences are SGHDN and FVKESK. The V gene lost 2 bases and the J gene lost 6 bases, with 11 bases spanning the gap. The CDR3 covers 13 residues. In nucleotides, the CDR3 is TGTGCCAGCAGCCAAATCGACAGATCCGAGCAGTACTTC. Protein sequence: CASSQIDRSEQYF.

CDR3 loop: CASSIELQGRYGYTF. The CDR3 coding sequence is TGTGCCAGCAGCATCGAACTACAGGGGCGTTATGGCTACACCTTC. V is TRBV5-8 and J is TRBJ1-2; 7 positions agree with TRBD1. In germline, CDR1 is SGHTS, CDR2 YDEGEE. The CDR3 length is 15 residues. J was trimmed by 5 bases and V by 4 bases; bases with no gene match: 11.

The chain joins TRBV29-1 to TRBJ1-1, with TRBD1 matching 8 bases. V lost 7 bases and J lost 7; bases outside the gene matches: 14. Germline CDR1 reads SQVTM; CDR2 reads ANQGSEA. The CDR3 consists of 14 residues. CDR3 DNA sequence: TGCAGCGCGCCTGCGGGTAGGACAGGGAGTGAAGCTTTCTTT. Translated: CSAPAGRTGSEAFF.

The chain uses TRBV5-1 and TRBJ2-1, with 15 bases aligning to TRBD2. This CDR3 has 17 amino acids. Germline CDR1 reads SGHRS; CDR2 reads YFSETQ. The V gene end was trimmed by 0 bases and the J gene end by 5 bases; junction bases not matched to a gene: 3. The CDR3: CASSLEGTSGGHNEQFF. The DNA for the CDR3 is TGCGCCAGCAGCTTGGAAGGGACTAGCGGGGGGCACAATGAGCAGTTCTTC.

The rearrangement uses TRBV7-9 and TRBJ2-1; 9 nucleotides align to TRBD2. J lost 7 bases, V lost 4 bases, and 8 bases had no gene match. The CDR3 covers 15 residues. Germline-derived CDR1 and CDR2 are SEHNR and FQNEAQ (reference sequence). The CDR3 DNA reads as TGTGCCAGCAGCTCCTTGCGGGGGGGCGGAAATGAGCAGTTCTTC. It encodes CASSSLRGGGNEQFF.

J is TRBJ2-5 and V is TRBV12-3 or TRBV12-4; 8 nucleotides match TRBD2. After removal of 5 bases from V and 0 bases from J, the junction contained 11 bases not matched to a gene. The CDR3 totals 17 residues. CDR3 protein: CASSTALAGPYQETQYF. In DNA form, the CDR3 reads TGTGCCAGCAGTACCGCTCTAGCGGGCCCTTACCAAGAGACCCAGTACTTC.

This chain uses TRBV6-1 with TRBJ2-1; no clear D. Trimming cost V 5 bases and J 8 bases, with 13 bases left between them. This CDR3 region has 13 residues. The V gene's germline CDR1 is MNHNS and CDR2 SASEGT. CDR3 residues: CASSWSAGDEQFF. Here the CDR3 DNA reads TGTGCCAGCAGTTGGAGTGCTGGGGATGAGCAGTTCTTC.

Only a few counts were recorded for this clonotype. A much bigger clone sits one base away, suggesting this may be a read error. The chain has TRBV29-1 and TRBJ2-5, with D uncertain. The CDR3 loop spans 12 amino acids. From germline, CDR1 is SQVTM and CDR2 ANQGSEA. Trimming cost V 6 bases and J 0 bases, with 8 bases left between them. The CDR3 bases are TGCAGCGTACTTGGGTACCAAGAGACCCAGTACTTC. Protein: CSVLGYQETQYF.

The chain joins TRBV11-1 to TRBJ2-6; maybe TRBD1 (5 bases). Between the trimmed V and J ends, which lost 8 bases and 4 bases, there was a span of 15 bases. This CDR3 spans 15 amino acids. CDR1 is SGHAT, CDR2 FQDESV, per germline (reference sequence). The CDR3 DNA is TGTGCCAGCGGCCGAAGGGGCTCCGGGGCCAACGTCCTGACTTTC. Encoded protein: CASGRRGSGANVLTF.

The chain recombines TRBV6-1 with TRBJ2-7, with D tentatively TRBD2 (5 bases). This CDR3 has 13 amino acids. Germline loops: CDR1 MNHNS, CDR2 SASEGT. V was clipped by 8 bases and J by 3 bases, with 14 bases between them. The CDR3 region is CASRDGGYYEQYF. Here the CDR3 DNA reads TGTGCCAGCCGCGACGGCGGGTACTACGAGCAGTACTTC.

This clonotype was seen a handful of times. The V and J genes are TRBV9 and TRBJ1-6; 8 bases align to TRBD1. The CDR3 loop spans 14 amino acids. V lost 3 bases and J lost 10; bases outside the gene matches: 6. The germline V gene has CDR1 SGDLS and CDR2 YYNGEE. The DNA of the CDR3 is TGTGCCAGCAGCGCCGGACAGGGAGGATCACCCCTCCACTTT. This sequence encodes CASSAGQGGSPLHF.

The chain carries TRBV4-1 and TRBJ2-1; 7 nucleotides match TRBD2. V lost 2 bases, J lost 3 bases, and 1 base stayed unmatched. The length of the CDR3 is 14 residues. Germline V CDR1 and CDR2: MGHRA, YSYEKL. The DNA for the CDR3 is TGCGCCAGCAGCCAACAGCGGGGCTACAATGAGCAGTTCTTC. Residues: CASSQQRGYNEQFF.

The count of this clonotype is one. A read error may be the cause here, since a much bigger clone is one base away. The CDR3 DNA follows: TGCGCCAGCAACCAAAGGTTCTATGAGCAGTTCTTC. Its protein product is CASNQRFYEQFF. V gene TRBV4-1 combines with J gene TRBJ2-1, with D uncertain. CDR3 length: 12 residues. Germline V CDR1 and CDR2: MGHRA, YSYEKL.

This chain connects TRBV20-1 to TRBJ1-5; D is ambiguous. The CDR3 extends over 15 amino acids. Trimming took 3 bases from V and 1 from J, leaving 13 bases between them. Germline lookup yields CDR1 DFQATT and CDR2 SNEGSKA (reference sequence). CDR3 loop: CSARVGSVSNQPQHF. CDR3 DNA: TGCAGTGCTAGGGTGGGATCTGTCAGCAATCAGCCCCAGCATTTT.

This clonotype was found once. At one of its ends the junction is not consistent with the germline gene, which may arise from a read error. The V gene is TRBV2, the J gene TRBJ2-5, with a possible D match to TRBD1 (5 bases). The V gene's germline CDR1 is SNHLY and CDR2 FYNNEI. This CDR3 region has 14 residues. The CDR3 nucleotides read TGTGCCAGCAGTCCCAGGACACTGCAAGGGACCCAGTACTTC. It translates to CASSPRTLQGTQYF.